Sequencing of this T cell receptor beta chain was carried out in a study of regulatory T cells in long-lasting Graves disease. Study results and caveats: Lower TCR diversity was seen in persistent Graves' patients than in newly diagnosed ones. Few sampled subjects may have lowered accuracy.

Time point here: persistent/refractory GD, antithyroid drugs over 5 years with positive TRAb. From RNA extracted from PBMCs, the TCR library was made. It was by American Thyroid Association guidelines that Graves' disease was diagnosed. In this cohort, patients came from an endocrinology department located in Xi'an, China. A note on this clonotype: Its antigen is unknown.

CDR3 length: 14 residues. V was clipped by 0 bases and J by 7 bases; unmatched bases: 4. Germline V gene sequence: CDR1 SGHRS, CDR2 YFSETQ. To make TCR beta libraries, researchers used iRepertoire HTBI primers and Arm-PCR of CDR3 regions. TCRdb re-analysed the multiplex PCR reads in MiXCR, keeping a single row per CDR3 protein. Found here are approximately 400,000 distinct CDR3 sequences, around 24% of them singletons; the top ten hold approximately 26%. The clonotype was recovered from a female donor with Graves disease. Sequencing was performed on peripheral blood mononuclear cells (PBMCs), taken when the disease was refractory, from a patient treated with antithyroid drugs. The chain recombines TRBV5-1 with TRBJ1-2; 9 nucleotides line up with TRBD1. The CDR3 reads CASSLGQGDGGYTF. In nucleotides, the CDR3 is TGCGCCAGCAGCTTGGGACAGGGGGATGGTGGCTACACCTTC.